This entry lists 6 T cell receptor beta chains sequenced from one sample in a study of T cell clonality in common variable immunodeficiency. Generated by immunoSEQ multiplex PCR, the TCRdb table keeps only in-frame clones and is missing some. The sample is made up of tens of thousands of clones, none counted only once. The specimen sequenced was peripheral blood mononuclear cells. These receptors were collected from a person aged 18-70 years in good health.

This clone showed up many times. This CDR3 reads CASSPGSGANVLTF. The sequenced CDR3 bases are TGTGCCAGCAGCCCAGGGTCGGGGGCCAACGTC. The chain recombines TRBV7-7 with TRBJ2-6, with D possibly TRBD1 on 5 matching bases. With the read ending 3 residues before the CDR3 end, the germline J gene is used to fill in that end. Trimming removed 5 bases at V and 4 bases at J, with 9 bases between. Germline assignment: CDR1 SSHAT and CDR2 FNYEAQ (reference sequence). The length of the CDR3 is 14 residues.

This clone was detected ten times or more. The read gets to within 3 residues of the CDR3 end, and the germline J gene fills in the rest. V usage is TRBV20-1 and J usage is TRBJ2-7; 7 nucleotides match TRBD2. CDR3 length: 12 residues. The junction had 6 bases not matched to a gene; V was cut back by 5 bases and J by 5 bases. Per germline, CDR1 DFQATT and CDR2 SNEGSKA (reference sequence). The covered CDR3 bases are TGCAGTGCTCCTCGGGGGGAGAACGAG. This translates into CSAPRGENE. Given in full, the CDR3 is CSAPRGENEQYF.

This clone showed up many times. Sequencing ends 3 residues short of the CDR3 end; the germline J gene provides the rest. The genes are TRBV2 and TRBJ2-5; the D gene is possibly TRBD1 (6 bases). Germline CDR1 reads SNHLY; CDR2 reads FYNNEI. This CDR3 contains 13 residues. Trimming removed 8 bases at V and 2 bases at J, with 12 bases between. Incomplete CDR3 DNA: TGTGCCAGCCGGAAGGACAGACAAGAGACC. This codes for CASRKDRQET. The whole CDR3 protein reads CASRKDRQETQYF.

For this clone: The read terminates 3 residues before the CDR3 end, so the remaining end is supplied by the germline J gene. The V call is TRBV18, the J call TRBJ2-3; 11 positions match TRBD2. With 2 bases clipped from V and 0 bases from J, the junction kept 1 base outside the gene matches. CDR3 size: 16 residues. Germline values: CDR1 KGHSH, CDR2 LQKENI. The CDR3 loop is CASSPIAGGSTDTQYF. CDR3 bases read: TGTGCCAGCTCACCAATAGCGGGGGGGAGCACAGATACG. The variable domain in full, completed from reference TRBV18 and TRBJ2-3, reads NAGVMQNPRHLVRRRGQEARLRCSPMKGHSHVYWYRQLPEEGLKFMVYLQKENIIDESGMPKERFSAEFPKEGPSILRIQQVVRGDSAAYFCASSPIAGGSTDTQYFGPGTRLTVL.

A word on this clone: A read error likely explains this, since a far larger clone differs by one base. The missing CDR3 end, 3 residues past where the read stops, is filled in from the germline J gene. The V call is TRBV7-9, the J call TRBJ1-4, with TRBD1 matching over 10 bases. Looked up from germline, CDR1 is SEHNR and CDR2 is FQNEAQ (reference sequence). The CDR3 loop spans 14 amino acids. The CDR3 sequence is CARRPGTGVEKLFF. The sequenced CDR3 bases are TGTGCCCGCAGACCCGGGACAGGGGTTGAAAAA.

This clone was detected many times. The observed sequence ends 3 residues before the CDR3 terminus, with the missing tail filled in from the germline J gene. The V gene is TRBV30, the J gene TRBJ2-2, with 9 bases matching TRBD1. There are 14 residues in the CDR3. Germline V gene sequence: CDR1 GTSNPN, CDR2 SVGIG (reference sequence). V was clipped by 8 bases and J by 5 bases; unmatched bases: 9. CDR3 residues: CARRTGAFTGELFF. The CDR3 DNA, read in part, is TGTGCCCGGCGGACAGGGGCCTTTACCGGGGAG. Together with reference TRBV30 and TRBJ2-2, the CDR3 gives the full variable domain: SQTIHQWPATLVQPVGSPLSLECTVEGTSNPNLYWYRQAAGRGLQLLFYSVGIGQISSEVPQNLSASRPQDRQFILSSKKLLLSDSGFYLCARRTGAFTGELFFGEGSRLTVL.